This paragraph covers one TCR beta chain sequence. The CDR3 totals 15 residues. Per the germline V gene, CDR1 is SGHVS and CDR2 is FQNEAQ. V lost 3 bases to trimming and J lost 4 bases; unmatched junction nucleotides: 5. Sequencing used immunoSEQ multiplex PCR; TCRdb keeps in-frame clones, though not all of them. The sample consists of under 95,000 clones, just under 95% of them appearing once. This sample is part of a study of technical replicates of blood from a few donors. The V call is TRBV7-8, the J call TRBJ1-5; 8 bases fit TRBD1. The sample comprised T cells isolated from PBMCs. This sequence originates from a human donor in good health. The CDR3 loop is CASSLVGQGNQPQHF. CDR3 in DNA: TGTGCCAGCAGCTTGGTTGGACAGGGAAATCAGCCCCAGCATTTT. The full variable domain, completed using reference TRBV7-8 and TRBJ1-5, is GAGVSQSPRYKVAKRGQDVALRCDPISGHVSLFWYQQALGQGPEFLTYFQNEAQLDKSGLPSDRFFAERPEGSVSTLKIQRTQQEDSAVYLCASSLVGQGNQPQHFGDGTRLSIL.